This T cell receptor beta chain originates from a study of T cell responses to AZD1222 COVID-19 vaccine. Sequencing used immunoSEQ multiplex PCR; TCRdb keeps in-frame clones, though not all of them. The table lists about 99,000 clones, just over 90% of them singletons. Study observations and caveats: Of spike-specific TCRs, nearly half reportedly target regions left unmutated in variants. Spike-specific TCR breadth and depth both grew after two AZD1222 doses. Among the donors, most were white British and more were female, and clonal diversity was possibly underestimated. Only a handful of AZD1222 recipients, several in all, had baseline seropositivity.

On this clone itself: Its specificity is not known.

Trimming took 3 bases from V and 4 from J, leaving 12 bases between them. The CDR3 sequence is 14 residues long. Germline lookup yields CDR1 SGHVS and CDR2 FQNEAQ. The sample in question was peripheral blood, obtained on day 0 of AZD1222 vaccination. This TCR was sampled from an adult in good health. V gene TRBV7-8 combines with J gene TRBJ1-1, with D perhaps TRBD1 (6 bases). The CDR3 is CASSFSTGLTEAFF. The CDR3 DNA reads TGTGCCAGCAGCTTCAGCACAGGGCTCACTGAAGCTTTCTTT.